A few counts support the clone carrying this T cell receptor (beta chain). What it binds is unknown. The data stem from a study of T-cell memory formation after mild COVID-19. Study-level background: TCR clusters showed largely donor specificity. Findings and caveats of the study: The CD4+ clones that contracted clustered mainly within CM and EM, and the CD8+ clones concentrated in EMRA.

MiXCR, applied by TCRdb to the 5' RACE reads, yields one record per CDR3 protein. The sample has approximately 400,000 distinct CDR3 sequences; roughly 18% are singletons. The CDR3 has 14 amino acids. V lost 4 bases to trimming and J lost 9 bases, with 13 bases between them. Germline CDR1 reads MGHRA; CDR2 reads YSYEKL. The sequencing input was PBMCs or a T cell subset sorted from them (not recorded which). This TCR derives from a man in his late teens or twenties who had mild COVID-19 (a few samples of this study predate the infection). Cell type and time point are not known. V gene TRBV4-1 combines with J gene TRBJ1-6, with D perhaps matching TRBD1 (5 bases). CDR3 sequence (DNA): TGCGCCAGCAGCCCCCCCGGGGCGACTTCACCCCTCCACTTT. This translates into CASSPPGATSPLHF.